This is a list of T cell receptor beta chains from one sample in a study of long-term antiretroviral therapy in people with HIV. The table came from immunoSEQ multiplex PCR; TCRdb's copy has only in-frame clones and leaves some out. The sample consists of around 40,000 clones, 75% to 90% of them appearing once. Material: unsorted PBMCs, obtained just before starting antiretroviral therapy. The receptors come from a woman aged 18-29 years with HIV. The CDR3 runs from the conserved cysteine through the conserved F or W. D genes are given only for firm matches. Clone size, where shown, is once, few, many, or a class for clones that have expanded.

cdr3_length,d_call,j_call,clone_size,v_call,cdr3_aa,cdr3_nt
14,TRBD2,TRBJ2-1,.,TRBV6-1,CASSDRREGNEQFF,TGTGCCAGCAGTGACCGGCGGGAGGGCAATGAGCAGTTCTTC
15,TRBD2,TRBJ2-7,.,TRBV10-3,CAISVSSGSVGEQYF,TGTGCCATCAGTGTCTCTAGCGGGAGTGTGGGTGAGCAGTACTTC
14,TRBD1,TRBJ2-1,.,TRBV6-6,CASGQGAAYNEQFF,TGTGCCAGTGGACAGGGGGCGGCGTACAATGAGCAGTTCTTC
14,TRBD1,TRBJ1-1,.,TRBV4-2,CASSPTDRAPEAFF,TGTGCCAGCAGCCCAACCGACAGGGCCCCTGAAGCTTTCTTT
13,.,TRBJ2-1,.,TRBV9,CASSVSPAYEQFF,TGTGCCAGCAGCGTATCGCCCGCCTATGAGCAGTTCTTC
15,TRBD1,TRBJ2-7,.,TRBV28,CASSRGAGGFYEQYF,TGTGCCAGCAGCCGAGGGGCAGGGGGCTTCTACGAGCAGTACTTC
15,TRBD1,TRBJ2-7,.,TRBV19,CASSRQGARSYEQYF,TGTGCCAGTAGTAGACAGGGGGCGCGAAGCTACGAGCAGTACTTC
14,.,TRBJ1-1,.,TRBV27,CASSLAAGTPEAFF,TGTGCCAGCAGTTTGGCAGCTGGGACGCCTGAAGCTTTCTTT
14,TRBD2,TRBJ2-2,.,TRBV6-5,CASSLTSGTGELFF,TGTGCCAGCAGTTTGACTAGCGGCACCGGGGAGCTGTTTTTT
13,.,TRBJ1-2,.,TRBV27,CASSPGSSDGYTF,TGTGCCAGCAGTCCTGGGTCGTCGGATGGCTACACCTTC
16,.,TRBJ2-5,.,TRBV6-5,CASSYSIGEYQETQYF,TGTGCCAGCAGTTACTCGATAGGGGAGTACCAAGAGACCCAGTACTTC
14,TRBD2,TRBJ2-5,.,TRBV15,CATSMTSGRETQYF,TGTGCCACCAGCATGACTAGCGGGAGGGAGACCCAGTACTTC
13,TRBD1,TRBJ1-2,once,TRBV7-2,CASSLNRGEGYTF,TGTGCCAGCAGCTTAAACAGGGGCGAGGGCTACACCTTC
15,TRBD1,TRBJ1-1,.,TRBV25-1,CASSGKDRFGTEAFF,TGTGCCAGCAGTGGAAAGGACAGGTTCGGGACTGAAGCTTTCTTT
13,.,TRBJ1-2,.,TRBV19,CASSMSSAYGYTF,TGTGCCAGTAGTATGAGTTCAGCATATGGCTACACCTTC
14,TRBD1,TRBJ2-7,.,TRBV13,CASSSPRGQYEQYF,TGTGCCAGCAGCTCACCCAGGGGGCAATACGAGCAGTACTTC
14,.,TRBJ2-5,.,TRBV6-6,CASSPSGTQGAQYF,TGTGCCAGCAGTCCTTCCGGCACCCAAGGGGCCCAGTACTTC
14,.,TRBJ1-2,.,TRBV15,CATSRDRGSYGYTF,TGTGCCACCAGCAGAGATCGTGGCAGCTATGGCTACACCTTC
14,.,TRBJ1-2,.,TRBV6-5,CASSRTKGRDGYTF,TGTGCCAGCAGTCGAACGAAGGGGCGCGATGGCTACACCTTC
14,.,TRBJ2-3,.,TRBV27,CASSLPRSTDTQYF,TGTGCCAGCAGTTTACCTAGAAGCACAGATACGCAGTATTTT
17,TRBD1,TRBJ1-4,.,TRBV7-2,CASSLVGQGALGEKLFF,TGTGCCAGCAGCTTAGTGGGACAGGGGGCCCTTGGGGAAAAACTGTTTTTT
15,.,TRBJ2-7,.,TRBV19,CASSIVASASYEQYF,TGTGCCAGTAGTATAGTAGCTAGCGCTTCCTACGAGCAGTACTTC
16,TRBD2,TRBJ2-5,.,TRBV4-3,CASSQDPAGVSETQYF,TGCGCCAGCAGCCAAGACCCAGCGGGAGTGTCAGAGACCCAGTACTTC
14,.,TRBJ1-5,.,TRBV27,CASSLIRGEQPQHF,TGTGCCAGCAGTTTAATTAGGGGCGAACAGCCCCAGCATTTT
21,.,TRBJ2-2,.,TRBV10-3,CAISERTGDLRLGMNTGELFF,TGTGCCATCAGTGAGCGGACAGGAGATCTTCGACTAGGGATGAACACCGGGGAGCTGTTTTTT
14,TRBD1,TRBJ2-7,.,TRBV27,CASSYRGLWSEQYF,TGTGCCAGCAGTTACAGGGGGCTGTGGTCCGAGCAGTACTTC
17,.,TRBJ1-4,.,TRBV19,CASSIGPGEIVNEKLFF,TGTGCCAGTAGTATAGGGCCGGGCGAGATCGTGAATGAAAAACTGTTTTTT
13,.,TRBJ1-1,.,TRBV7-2,CASSFTQDTEAFF,TGTGCCAGCAGCTTTACCCAGGACACTGAAGCTTTCTTT
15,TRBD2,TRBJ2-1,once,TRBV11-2,CASSFSGGSYNEQFF,TGTGCCAGCAGCTTTAGCGGGGGTTCCTACAATGAGCAGTTCTTC
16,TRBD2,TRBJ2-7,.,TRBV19,CASSDEGLAGGYEQYF,TGTGCCAGTAGTGACGAAGGACTAGCGGGAGGCTACGAGCAGTACTTC
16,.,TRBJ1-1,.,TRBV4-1,CASSQSEGLMNTEAFF,TGCGCCAGCAGCCAATCCGAGGGCTTGATGAACACTGAAGCTTTCTTT
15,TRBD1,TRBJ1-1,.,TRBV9,CASSSGGGSGTEAFF,TGTGCCAGCAGCTCAGGGGGGGGCTCTGGCACTGAAGCTTTCTTT
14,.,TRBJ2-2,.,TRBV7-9,CASSGDTRAGELFF,TGTGCCAGCAGCGGGGACACAAGGGCCGGGGAGCTGTTTTTT
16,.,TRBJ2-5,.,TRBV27,CASSFAPVRYQETQYF,TGTGCCAGCAGTTTCGCCCCAGTTCGGTACCAAGAGACCCAGTACTTC
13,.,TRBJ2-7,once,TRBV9,CASSVNSAHEQYF,TGTGCCAGCAGCGTAAATAGCGCCCACGAGCAGTACTTC
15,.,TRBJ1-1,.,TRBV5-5,CASSLIPGVVTEAFF,TGTGCCAGCAGCTTGATCCCGGGGGTGGTCACTGAAGCTTTCTTT
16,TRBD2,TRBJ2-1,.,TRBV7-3,CASSLALAGGYNEQFF,TGTGCCAGCAGCTTAGCACTAGCGGGGGGATACAATGAGCAGTTCTTC
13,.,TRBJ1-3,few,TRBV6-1,CGLGVGLGNTIYF,TGTGGACTCGGAGTCGGCTTAGGAAACACCATATATTTT
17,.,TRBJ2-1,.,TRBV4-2,CASSKHWREVNYNEQFF,TGTGCCAGCAGTAAACACTGGAGGGAGGTCAACTACAATGAGCAGTTCTTC
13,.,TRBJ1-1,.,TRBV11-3,CASSNLAHTEAFF,TGTGCCAGCAGCAACCTCGCGCACACTGAAGCTTTCTTT
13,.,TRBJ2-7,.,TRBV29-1,CSAQAETSYEQYF,TGCAGCGCCCAAGCGGAGACCTCCTACGAGCAGTACTTC
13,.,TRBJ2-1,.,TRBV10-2,CATGLTSYNEQFF,TGCGCCACCGGCCTCACGTCCTACAATGAGCAGTTCTTC
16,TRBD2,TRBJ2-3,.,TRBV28,CASTATRAGGTDTQYF,TGTGCCAGCACCGCTACACGAGCGGGAGGGACAGATACGCAGTATTTT
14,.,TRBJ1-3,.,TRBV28,CASSLPSSGNTIYF,TGTGCCAGCAGTTTACCGAGCTCTGGAAACACCATATATTTT
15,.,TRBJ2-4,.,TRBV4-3,CASSQSPVAKNIQYF,TGCGCCAGCAGCCAATCCCCGGTAGCCAAAAACATTCAGTACTTC
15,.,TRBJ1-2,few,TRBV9,CASSVAGGANYGYTF,TGTGCCAGCAGCGTAGCGGGAGGGGCGAACTATGGCTACACCTTC
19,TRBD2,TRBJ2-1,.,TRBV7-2,CASSTEGSGRGISAREQFF,TGTGCCAGCAGCACCGAGGGTAGCGGGAGAGGGATATCGGCGCGGGAGCAGTTCTTC
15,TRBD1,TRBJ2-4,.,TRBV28,CASSLWGTGKNIQYF,TGTGCCAGCAGTTTATGGGGGACAGGTAAAAACATTCAGTACTTC
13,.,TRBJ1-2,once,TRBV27,CASSLTVWHGYTF,TGTGCCAGCAGTTTAACGGTATGGCACGGCTACACCTTC
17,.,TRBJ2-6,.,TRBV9,CASNMAGDISGANVLTF,TGTGCCAGCAACATGGCGGGGGACATCTCTGGGGCCAACGTCCTGACTTTC
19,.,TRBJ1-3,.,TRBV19,CASSPNSGAWGLEGNTIYF,TGTGCCAGTAGCCCCAACTCGGGCGCCTGGGGTTTGGAGGGAAACACCATATATTTT
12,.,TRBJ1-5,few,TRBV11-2,CASSLGNQPQHF,TGTGCCAGCAGCTTAGGAAATCAGCCCCAGCATTTT
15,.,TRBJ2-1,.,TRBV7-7,CASSPGPSFSNEQFF,TGTGCTAGCAGCCCCGGGCCGAGTTTTAGCAATGAGCAGTTCTTC
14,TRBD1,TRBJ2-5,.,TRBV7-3,CASSRTGGEGTQYF,TGTGCCAGCAGCAGGACAGGGGGCGAAGGGACCCAGTACTTC
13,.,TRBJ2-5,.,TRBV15,CATSRGSEETQYF,TGTGCCACCAGCAGAGGGAGTGAAGAGACCCAGTACTTC
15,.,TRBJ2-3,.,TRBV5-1,CASSLELAWRDTQYF,TGCGCCAGCAGCTTGGAGCTAGCTTGGCGGGATACGCAGTATTTT
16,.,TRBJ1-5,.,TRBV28,CASTLYRGGSHQPQHF,TGTGCCAGCACCTTATATCGGGGGGGGAGTCATCAGCCCCAGCATTTT
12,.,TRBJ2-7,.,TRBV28,CASTRGSYEQYF,TGTGCCAGCACCAGGGGCTCCTACGAGCAGTACTTC